The T cell receptor beta chain under discussion was sequenced for a study of CD8 T cells in Susac syndrome. Looking at the study overall: Each patient with Susac syndrome, at the time of blood draw, was therapy-naive, on corticosteroids, or on intravenous immunoglobulin alone.

After extraction with the RNeasy kit, about 0.5 to 1 ug of the RNA was reverse transcribed using random hexamers. TCRdb independently ran MiXCR on the immunoSEQ multiplex PCR reads; one entry per CDR3 protein. The sample yields about 94,000 distinct CDR3 sequences, around 94% seen once. Sequencing targeted TCR beta in T cells from blood (CD8+ and CD4+). TEMRA cells were FACS-enriched, with CD8+ and CD4+ T cells isolated negatively. This CDR3 has 16 residues. V shed 2 bases and J shed 0 bases, with 10 bases lying between them. Germline-derived CDR1 and CDR2 are SGHTA and FQGNSA. This chain connects TRBV7-2 to TRBJ2-2; no clear D gene. The sample comprised CD4+ T cells from PBMCs. This receptor was identified in a human donor with Susac syndrome. The CDR3 DNA sequence: TGTGCCAGCAGCTTAAGTGGCATTGCGAACACCGGGGAGCTGTTTTTT. It is translated as CASSLSGIANTGELFF.